A selection of T cell receptor beta chains follows, all from one sample in a study of Ad26.COV2.S vaccination and SARS-CoV-2 variants. Sequencing was performed with immunoSEQ multiplex PCR; in TCRdb, only in-frame clones are kept and a portion is missing. The data contain more than 400,000 clones, approximately 92% of them seen just once; the ten biggest clones take up roughly 1.7%. Sequencing was performed on peripheral blood, taken in a trial of Ad26.COV2.S vaccine versus placebo. The receptors were gathered from a person between 18 and 59 years old who received the Ad26.COV2.S COVID-19 vaccine or a placebo. Both conserved end residues are part of each CDR3. A D gene is named only where the DNA matches it firmly. Size tells how often a clone was seen (once, few, many) or the class of an expanded clone, and some rows leave it out.

cdr3_aa | cdr3_nt | v_call | d_call | clone_size | j_call
CASSIGGYNEQFF | TGTGCCAGTAGTATCGGCGGCTACAATGAGCAGTTCTTC | TRBV19 | - | - | TRBJ2-1
CASSLDGSGGRWNTEAFF | TGTGCCAGCAGCTTAGATGGATCGGGGGGGCGCTGGAACACTGAAGCTTTCTTT | TRBV7-2 | - | - | TRBJ1-1
CASSFSDTQYF | TGTGCCAGCAGCTTTTCAGATACGCAGTATTTT | TRBV11-2 | - | - | TRBJ2-3
CASSLGGNTEAFF | TGCGCCAGCAGCTTGGGGGGAAATACTGAAGCTTTCTTT | TRBV5-1 | - | - | TRBJ1-1
CASSERTGPANTGELFF | TGTGCCAGCAGCGAAAGGACAGGCCCAGCGAACACCGGGGAGCTGTTTTTT | TRBV7-9 | TRBD1 | - | TRBJ2-2
CASSLSDPLNQPQHF | TGTGCCAGCAGCTTATCCGATCCGCTTAATCAGCCCCAGCATTTT | TRBV7-2 | - | - | TRBJ1-5
CASSPGKAYNSPLHF | TGTGCCAGCTCACCAGGAAAAGCCTATAATTCACCCCTCCACTTT | TRBV18 | - | - | TRBJ1-6
CASREPRVPPTLNYGYTF | TGTGCAAGTCGTGAGCCCAGGGTTCCCCCCACACTTAACTATGGCTACACCTTC | TRBV12-2 | - | - | TRBJ1-2
CASSVWDVGNSPLHF | TGTGCCAGCAGCGTTTGGGACGTCGGAAATTCACCCCTCCACTTT | TRBV7-9 | - | - | TRBJ1-6
CASSESRTSTDTQYF | TGCGCCAGCAGTGAGTCGCGGACTAGCACAGATACGCAGTATTTT | TRBV10-1 | - | - | TRBJ2-3
CASSPPGQGDSYNSPLHF | TGTGCCAGCAGCCCCCCCGGGCAGGGGGACTCCTATAATTCACCCCTCCACTTT | TRBV3-1/TRBV3-2 | TRBD1 | - | TRBJ1-6
CASSFEGLRGPSYNSPLHF | TGTGCCAGCAGCTTTGAGGGACTGAGGGGCCCCTCCTATAATTCACCCCTCCACTTT | TRBV11-2 | - | - | TRBJ1-6
CASSPEDGYTF | TGTGCCAGCAGTCCCGAAGATGGCTACACCTTC | TRBV6-6 | - | - | TRBJ1-2
CASSLTWSGNEQFF | TGCGCCAGCAGCTTGACTTGGAGCGGCAATGAGCAGTTCTTC | TRBV5-1 | - | - | TRBJ2-1
CAWSDGIEAFF | TGTGCCTGGAGTGACGGGATAGAAGCTTTCTTT | TRBV30 | - | - | TRBJ1-1
CASSARTGRTPGELFF | TGTGCCAGCAGCGCCCGGACAGGAAGGACTCCCGGGGAGCTGTTTTTT | TRBV9 | TRBD1 | - | TRBJ2-2
CASSFRVSSGGAYEQFF | TGTGCCAGCAGTTTTAGGGTGAGCAGCGGGGGGGCCTATGAGCAGTTCTTC | TRBV27 | TRBD2 | - | TRBJ2-1
CASSTLGGPQHF | TGTGCCAGCAGTACCTTGGGAGGGCCCCAGCATTTT | TRBV27 | - | once | TRBJ1-5
CASSLDGGSPSNEQFF | TGTGCCAGCAGCTTAGACGGAGGGTCTCCATCCAATGAGCAGTTCTTC | TRBV7-2 | - | - | TRBJ2-1
CASSQDDRTSPGELFF | TGTGCCAGCAGCCAAGATGATCGGACTAGCCCCGGGGAGCTGTTTTTT | TRBV3-1/TRBV3-2 | TRBD2 | - | TRBJ2-2
CAWSVGDVFYEQYF | TGTGCCTGGAGTGTGGGGGACGTTTTCTACGAGCAGTACTTC | TRBV30 | - | - | TRBJ2-7
CASSPYLLASGYEQYF | TGTGCCAGTAGTCCCTACCTTCTAGCGTCGGGCTACGAGCAGTACTTC | TRBV19 | - | - | TRBJ2-7
CASSLVRTASNYGYTF | TGTGCCAGCAGCTTAGTTAGAACAGCTTCTAACTATGGCTACACCTTC | TRBV7-9 | - | once | TRBJ1-2
CASTNLEIKDRGSYNEQFF | TGTGCCAGCACCAACTTGGAAATCAAGGACAGGGGCTCCTACAATGAGCAGTTCTTC | TRBV5-6 | TRBD1 | - | TRBJ2-1
CASSIPDRGNTGELFF | TGTGCCAGTAGTATCCCAGACAGGGGGAACACCGGGGAGCTGTTTTTT | TRBV19 | TRBD1 | - | TRBJ2-2
CASSYYGRLYEQYF | TGTGCCAGCAGTTACTACGGCAGACTTTACGAGCAGTACTTC | TRBV6-6 | - | - | TRBJ2-7
CASSRTSGEADTQYF | TGCGCCAGCAGCAGGACTAGCGGGGAGGCAGATACGCAGTATTTT | TRBV4-3 | TRBD2 | - | TRBJ2-3
CASSIGPDANYGYTF | TGTGCCAGTAGTATTGGTCCCGATGCCAACTATGGCTACACCTTC | TRBV19 | - | - | TRBJ1-2
CASSPRGEKLFF | TGTGCCAGCTCACCGCGGGGAGAAAAACTGTTTTTT | TRBV18 | - | - | TRBJ1-4
CASSFILRGGANVLTF | TGTGCCAGCAGCTTTATTCTCAGGGGCGGGGCCAACGTCCTGACTTTC | TRBV11-2 | - | - | TRBJ2-6
CSVGQGLVAFF | TGCAGCGTTGGACAGGGACTCGTCGCTTTCTTT | TRBV29-1 | TRBD1 | - | TRBJ1-1
CASRGQRTYNEQFF | TGTGCCAGTAGAGGACAGCGTACCTACAATGAGCAGTTCTTC | TRBV19 | - | - | TRBJ2-1
CASPLGTGELFF | TGTGCCAGTCCCCTGGGCACCGGGGAGCTGTTTTTT | TRBV7-2 | - | - | TRBJ2-2
CASSLSGGLQETQYF | TGTGCCAGCAGCTTATCGGGGGGCCTACAAGAGACCCAGTACTTC | TRBV7-2 | - | - | TRBJ2-5
CASSLLGSLGNEQFF | TGTGCCAGCAGCCTTTTGGGCAGTTTAGGAAATGAGCAGTTCTTC | TRBV11-2 | - | - | TRBJ2-1
CASSLENRVNSPLHF | TGTGCCAGCAGCTTGGAAAACAGGGTTAATTCACCCCTCCACTTT | TRBV5-4 | - | - | TRBJ1-6
CASSPRRQGTEAFF | TGTGCCAGCAGTCCTCGTCGGCAGGGGACTGAAGCTTTCTTT | TRBV2 | - | - | TRBJ1-1
CSVEVGRDGYGYTF | TGCAGCGTTGAAGTAGGTAGGGATGGCTATGGCTACACCTTC | TRBV29-1 | - | - | TRBJ1-2
CASSPTSYEQYF | TGTGCCAGCTCACCGACCTCCTACGAGCAGTACTTC | TRBV18 | - | - | TRBJ2-7
CASSFSSGGAHNEQFF | TGTGCCAGCAGTTTTTCTAGCGGGGGGGCTCACAATGAGCAGTTCTTC | TRBV2 | TRBD2 | - | TRBJ2-1
CASSLAFSGNTIYF | TGTGCCAGCAGTCTCGCCTTCTCTGGAAACACCATATATTTT | TRBV6-2/TRBV6-3 | - | - | TRBJ1-3
CASSPNAQGIRNFSPLHF | TGTGCCAGCAGCCCAAATGCGCAGGGTATAAGGAATTTCTCACCCCTCCACTTT | TRBV28 | - | few | TRBJ1-6
CSVVGASSYEQYF | TGCAGCGTTGTAGGAGCAAGCTCCTACGAGCAGTACTTC | TRBV29-1 | - | once | TRBJ2-7
CASSLPSGASGYTF | TGTGCCAGCAGCCTCCCCTCTGGGGCGAGTGGCTACACCTTC | TRBV11-1 | - | - | TRBJ1-2
CASSLLQGIPNTGELFF | TGTGCCAGCAGCTTACTCCAGGGGATACCGAACACCGGGGAGCTGTTTTTT | TRBV11-2 | - | - | TRBJ2-2
CASSPTGGGAYNEQFF | TGTGCCAGCAGCCCGACGGGAGGGGGCGCCTACAATGAGCAGTTCTTC | TRBV11-2 | - | - | TRBJ2-1
CASSRTGSEQYF | TGTGCCAGCAGTCGGACAGGGTCCGAGCAGTACTTC | TRBV12-3/TRBV12-4 | TRBD1 | - | TRBJ2-7
CASSSAWRVTGNTIYF | TGTGCCAGCAGCTCCGCTTGGCGGGTAACTGGAAACACCATATATTTT | TRBV7-2 | - | - | TRBJ1-3
CASSPKTSGGNYEQYF | TGCGCCAGCAGCCCAAAGACTAGCGGGGGGAACTACGAGCAGTACTTC | TRBV5-1 | TRBD2 | - | TRBJ2-7
CASVGGGTEAFF | TGTGCCAGCGTAGGGGGGGGAACGGAAGCTTTCTTT | TRBV6-6 | - | - | TRBJ1-1
CASSAAQGALRTEAFF | TGTGCCAGCAGCGCCGCCCAGGGGGCCCTCCGGACTGAAGCTTTCTTT | TRBV9 | TRBD1 | - | TRBJ1-1
CASSYSGTPDSYEQYF | TGTGCCAGCAGTTACTCGGGCACGCCAGACTCCTACGAGCAGTACTTC | TRBV6-2/TRBV6-3 | - | - | TRBJ2-7
CASSYSVLPGTGELFF | TGTGCCAGCAGTTACTCAGTCCTCCCAGGCACCGGGGAGCTGTTTTTT | TRBV6-5 | - | - | TRBJ2-2
CASSPRPRGAGGNTGELFF | TGTGCCAGCAGCCCTCGTCCTCGGGGAGCGGGGGGGAACACCGGGGAGCTGTTTTTT | TRBV7-2 | TRBD2 | - | TRBJ2-2